Presented here are 21 T cell receptor beta chains from one specimen sequenced in a study of T cell changes during pregnancy in multiple sclerosis. Using immunoSEQ multiplex PCR, the repertoire was profiled, and TCRdb retains in-frame clones only, with some absent. The sample yields more than 65,000 clones, roughly 90% seen once. Sequenced here: peripheral blood, sampled in the first trimester of pregnancy. These receptors all stem from a female donor with multiple sclerosis, enrolled in a pregnancy study.

This rearrangement joins TRBV7-2 to TRBJ1-5; the D gene is possibly TRBD1 (5 bases). The CDR3 spans 14 residues. V shed 6 bases and J shed 6 bases, with 15 bases lying between them. Germline CDR1 reads SGHTA; CDR2 reads FQGNSA. The CDR3 loop reads CASSLIQASQPQHF. In nucleotides, the CDR3 is TGTGCCAGCAGTTTAATACAGGCTAGTCAGCCCCAGCATTTT. Based on the CDR3 plus reference TRBV7-2 and TRBJ1-5, the full variable domain is GAGVSQSPSNKVTEKGKDVELRCDPISGHTALYWYRQSLGQGLEFLIYFQGNSAPDKSGLPSDRFSAERTGGSVSTLTIQRTQQEDSAVYLCASSLIQASQPQHFGDGTRLSIL.

The chain joins TRBV5-1 to TRBJ2-7; 10 nucleotides line up with TRBD2. The CDR3 sequence is 19 residues long. Germline trimming cut 0 bases from V and 2 bases from J; bases unmatched to any gene: 14. Germline assignment: CDR1 SGHRS and CDR2 YFSETQ. This CDR3 is CASSLEGSGRTDPTYEQYF. DNA for the CDR3: TGCGCCAGCAGCTTGGAAGGTAGCGGGAGGACGGATCCAACCTACGAGCAGTACTTC.

This chain links TRBV12-5 with TRBJ1-5, with 7 positions matching TRBD1. The CDR3 sequence is 14 residues long. Germline CDR1 and CDR2: LGHNT and FRNRAP. V was pared by 1 base and J by 6 bases, with 3 bases of the junction left unmatched. The CDR3 reads CASGLGQGTQPQHF. The CDR3, as DNA: TGTGCTAGTGGTTTGGGACAGGGTACTCAGCCCCAGCATTTT.

This clone occurred once. V and J are TRBV7-2 and TRBJ2-2; D unresolved. The CDR3 has 12 amino acids. Trimming took off 5 bases at V and 1 base at J, with 2 bases between the two ends. Per the germline V gene, CDR1 is SGHTA and CDR2 is FQGNSA. Here the CDR3 DNA reads TGTGCCAGCAGCCTGAACACCGGGGAGCTGTTTTTT. Protein product: CASSLNTGELFF.

The V gene is TRBV6-6, the J gene TRBJ2-7; TRBD2 agrees at 7 bases. CDR1 is MNHNY and CDR2 is SVGAGI in the germline V gene (reference sequence). CDR3 length: 15 residues. With V trimmed by 1 base and J by 4 bases, 7 bases remained unmatched. The CDR3 DNA follows: TGTGCCAGCAGTTACTGGGCGGGAGAGGGTTACGAGCAGTACTTC. As protein: CASSYWAGEGYEQYF.

This rearrangement joins TRBV30 to TRBJ2-2; perhaps TRBD1 as D (5 bases). This CDR3 comprises 13 residues. Germline-derived CDR1 and CDR2 are GTSNPN and SVGIG (reference sequence). V was shortened by 3 bases and J by 1 base, with 6 bases between the two germline ends. The CDR3 loop is CAWSRVNTGELFF. CDR3 DNA sequence: TGTGCCTGGAGCAGGGTGAACACCGGGGAGCTGTTTTTT.

A single count supports this clone. The rearrangement links TRBV18 to TRBJ2-2; TRBD2 might be the D (5 bases). Germline-derived CDR1 and CDR2 are KGHSH and LQKENI. V lost 3 bases and J 4 bases, leaving 15 bases between the germline ends. This CDR3 has 16 amino acids. CDR3 amino acids: CASSPLDSTFTGELFF. CDR3 DNA: TGTGCCAGCTCACCTTTGGACTCCACCTTCACCGGGGAGCTGTTTTTT.

This clone was detected a few times. The J gene is TRBJ1-1, the V gene TRBV7-3; TRBD1 matches 10 bases. V gave up 5 bases and J gave up 0 bases; unmatched junction bases: 9. Germline V gives CDR1 SGHTA, CDR2 FQGTGA. This CDR3 is 17 amino acids long. The CDR3 nucleotides read TGTGCCAGCAGCCTCACCGGGACAGGGGCCCTGAACACTGAAGCTTTCTTT. This codes for CASSLTGTGALNTEAFF.

The rearrangement links TRBV2 to TRBJ2-7; D call uncertain. The V and J ends lost 0 bases and 2 bases respectively, with 14 bases between them. This CDR3 spans 16 amino acids. Germline lookup yields CDR1 SNHLY and CDR2 FYNNEI. The CDR3 loop is CASSEAWAREPYEQYF. The CDR3 region has the DNA TGTGCCAGCAGTGAAGCGTGGGCACGAGAACCCTACGAGCAGTACTTC.

The V call is TRBV5-8, the J call TRBJ2-1; tentatively, D is TRBD1 (5 bases). This CDR3 comprises 14 residues. Germline values: CDR1 SGHTS, CDR2 YDEGEE. Trimming shortened V by 7 bases and J by 2 bases, and 13 bases separated the two germline ends. This CDR3 reads CASLERTPYNEQFF. The CDR3 region has the DNA TGTGCCAGCCTCGAACGGACACCCTACAATGAGCAGTTCTTC. The variable domain in full, with the rest retrieved from reference TRBV5-8 and TRBJ2-1, is EAGVTQSPTHLIKTRGQQATLRCSPISGHTSVYWYQQALGLGLQFLLWYDEGEERNRGNFPPRFSGRQFPNYSSELNVNALELEDSALYLCASLERTPYNEQFFGPGTRLTVL.

The chain uses TRBV27 and TRBJ2-7, with a weak D call TRBD1 (5 bases). Germline V lookup: CDR1 MNHEY, CDR2 SMNVEV (reference sequence). V lost 10 bases and J 3 bases, leaving 25 bases between the germline ends. The CDR3 covers 16 residues. The CDR3 here is CATHLWSRGTDYEQYF. For the CDR3, the DNA is TGTGCCACTCACCTATGGTCTAGGGGAACGGACTACGAGCAGTACTTC.

The V and J genes are TRBV7-6 and TRBJ1-1; 9 bases match TRBD1. The CDR3 is 17 amino acids. The junction had 14 bases not matched to a gene; V was cut back by 5 bases and J by 4 bases. Germline loops: CDR1 SGHVS, CDR2 FNYEAQ. The CDR3 reads CASSRVRGQGLFTEAFF. The CDR3, as DNA: TGTGCCAGCAGCCGAGTCCGGGGACAGGGCTTGTTCACTGAAGCTTTCTTT.

This chain links TRBV30 with TRBJ1-6; unclear D gene. The V end lost 3 bases, the J end lost 6 bases, and 6 bases lay between the germline ends. This CDR3 comprises 12 residues. Germline loops: CDR1 GTSNPN, CDR2 SVGIG (reference sequence). As DNA, the CDR3 is TGTGCCTGGAGGCAGGTTAATTCACCCCTCCACTTT. It translates to CAWRQVNSPLHF.

This rearrangement joins TRBV5-1 to TRBJ2-7; weak D call: TRBD2 (5 bases). CDR3 length equals 15 residues. Trimming removed 4 bases from V and 3 bases from J, with 17 bases in between. Germline CDR1 reads SGHRS; CDR2 reads YFSETQ. The CDR3 coding sequence is TGCGCCAGCAGCCGAGCTACCCCGGGATTCTACGAGCAGTACTTC. Amino acids: CASSRATPGFYEQYF.

The gene calls are TRBV18 and TRBJ2-1; maybe TRBD2 (5 bases). V was shortened by 3 bases and J by 12 bases, with 12 bases between the two germline ends. CDR3 size: 12 residues. Germline V gene lookup returns CDR1 KGHSH and CDR2 LQKENI. Written as DNA, the CDR3 is TGTGCCAGCTCACCCCAACTAGAGACGCAGTTCTTC. It specifies CASSPQLETQFF.

The CDR3 region is CASSLRPGQGMNTEAFF. The CDR3 nucleotides read TGTGCCAGCAGTTTACGACCGGGACAGGGAATGAACACTGAAGCTTTCTTT. This chain uses TRBV27 with TRBJ1-1; 9 bases align to TRBD1. CDR3 length: 17 residues. In germline, CDR1 is MNHEY, CDR2 SMNVEV (reference sequence). V shed 2 bases and J 0 bases; nucleotides not matched to a gene: 7.

This clone was detected once. V usage is TRBV19 and J usage is TRBJ2-7, with 10 bases fitting TRBD1. The length of the CDR3 is 15 residues. Germline values: CDR1 LNHDA, CDR2 SQIVND (reference sequence). The trim removed 6 bases at V and 2 bases at J, leaving 7 bases unmatched. Written as DNA, the CDR3 is TGTGCCAGTAGATTCTCAGGACAGGGGGCCTACGAGCAGTACTTC. Amino acid sequence: CASRFSGQGAYEQYF.

The table lists this clone with a count of one. The V call is TRBV11-3, the J call TRBJ1-1, with a possible D match to TRBD1 (5 bases). CDR3 length equals 13 residues. V lost 4 bases and J lost 1, with 7 bases in between. CDR1 SGHNT and CDR2 YENEEA come from the germline V gene. CDR3 in DNA: TGTGCCAGCAGCTCTCAGGGGAACACTGAAGCTTTCTTT. The encoded protein is CASSSQGNTEAFF.

The chain joins TRBV6-5 to TRBJ2-1; 11 nucleotides match TRBD2. From germline, CDR1 is MNHEY and CDR2 SVGAGI. There are 15 residues in the CDR3. After removal of 5 bases from V and 7 bases from J, the junction contained 7 bases not matched to a gene. The DNA for the CDR3 is TGTGCCAGCAGTATACTAGCGGGAGCAGGGAATGAGCAGTTCTTC. Amino acids: CASSILAGAGNEQFF.

The chain has TRBV30 and TRBJ1-5, with D possibly matching TRBD1 (6 bases). Germline assignment: CDR1 GTSNPN and CDR2 SVGIG (reference sequence). Trimming took off 0 bases at V and 1 base at J, with 13 bases between the two ends. The CDR3 runs to 16 residues. The CDR3 spells CAWSVAGGASNQPQHF. DNA for the CDR3: TGTGCCTGGAGTGTAGCGGGGGGGGCGAGCAATCAGCCCCAGCATTTT. The variable domain in full, completed from reference TRBV30 and TRBJ1-5, reads SQTIHQWPATLVQPVGSPLSLECTVEGTSNPNLYWYRQAAGRGLQLLFYSVGIGQISSEVPQNLSASRPQDRQFILSSKKLLLSDSGFYLCAWSVAGGASNQPQHFGDGTRLSIL.

The chain is built from TRBV6-6 and TRBJ2-3, with 11 bases lining up with TRBD2. The germline gives CDR1 MNHNY, CDR2 SVGAGI (reference sequence). Trimming took 2 bases from V and 1 from J; bases not matched to a gene: 2. This CDR3 is built from 16 residues. The DNA of the CDR3 is TGTGCCAGCAGTTACGCGACTAGCGGGGGCACAGATACGCAGTATTTT. It codes for CASSYATSGGTDTQYF.